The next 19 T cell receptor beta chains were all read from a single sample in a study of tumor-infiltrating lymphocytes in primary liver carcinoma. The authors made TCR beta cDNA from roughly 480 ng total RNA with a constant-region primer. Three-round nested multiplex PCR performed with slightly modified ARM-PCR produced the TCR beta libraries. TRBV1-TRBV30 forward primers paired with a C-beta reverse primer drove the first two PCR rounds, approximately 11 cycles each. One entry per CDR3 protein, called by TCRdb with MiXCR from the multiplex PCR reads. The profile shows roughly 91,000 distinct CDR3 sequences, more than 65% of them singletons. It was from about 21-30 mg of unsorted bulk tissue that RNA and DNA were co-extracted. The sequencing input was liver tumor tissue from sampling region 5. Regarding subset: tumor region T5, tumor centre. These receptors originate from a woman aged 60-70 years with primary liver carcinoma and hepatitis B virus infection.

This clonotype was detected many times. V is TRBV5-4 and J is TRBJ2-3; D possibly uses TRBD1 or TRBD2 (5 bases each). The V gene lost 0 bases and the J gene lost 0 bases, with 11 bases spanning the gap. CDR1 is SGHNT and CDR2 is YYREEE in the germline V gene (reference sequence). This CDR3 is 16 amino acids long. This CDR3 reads CASSLGGPGSTDTQYF. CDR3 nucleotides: TGTGCCAGCAGCTTGGGGGGACCAGGAAGCACAGATACGCAGTATTTT.

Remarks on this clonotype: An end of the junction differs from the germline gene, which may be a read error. DNA for the CDR3: TGCAGAGCCCGTGCCGGGACAACGAACACCGGGGAGCCGTTTTTT. Encoded protein: CRARAGTTNTGEPFF. This chain joins TRBV29-1 and TRBJ2-2; maybe TRBD1 (6 bases). Germline CDR1 reads SQVTM; CDR2 reads ANQGSEA. This CDR3 is 15 amino acids long.

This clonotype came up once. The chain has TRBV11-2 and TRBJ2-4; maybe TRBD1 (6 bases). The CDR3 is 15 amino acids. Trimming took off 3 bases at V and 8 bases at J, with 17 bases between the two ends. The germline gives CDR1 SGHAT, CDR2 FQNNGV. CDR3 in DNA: TGTGCCAGCAGCTTTGATGATTGGGGGCGTGACATTCAGTACTTC. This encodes CASSFDDWGRDIQYF. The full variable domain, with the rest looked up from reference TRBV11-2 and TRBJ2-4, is EAGVAQSPRYKIIEKRQSVAFWCNPISGHATLYWYQQILGQGPKLLIQFQNNGVVDDSQLPKDRFSAERLKGVDSTLKIQPAKLEDSAVYLCASSFDDWGRDIQYFGAGTRLSVL.

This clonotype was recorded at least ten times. The CDR3 spells CSVPFGTGGSIVNTEAFF. CDR3 coding DNA: TGCAGCGTTCCATTCGGGACAGGGGGTAGTATTGTGAACACTGAAGCTTTCTTT. The chain links TRBV29-1 to TRBJ1-1; the match to TRBD1 covers 11 bases. This CDR3 spans 18 amino acids. Unmatched junction bases numbered 14, after V lost 5 bases and J lost 0 bases. CDR1 SQVTM and CDR2 ANQGSEA come from the germline V gene.

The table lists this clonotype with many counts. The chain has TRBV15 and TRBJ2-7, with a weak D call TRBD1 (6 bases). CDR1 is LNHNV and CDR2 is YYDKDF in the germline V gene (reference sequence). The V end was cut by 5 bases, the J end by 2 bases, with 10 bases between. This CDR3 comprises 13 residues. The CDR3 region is CATSSGTTYEQYF. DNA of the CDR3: TGTGCCACCAGCTCCGGGACAACCTACGAGCAGTACTTC.

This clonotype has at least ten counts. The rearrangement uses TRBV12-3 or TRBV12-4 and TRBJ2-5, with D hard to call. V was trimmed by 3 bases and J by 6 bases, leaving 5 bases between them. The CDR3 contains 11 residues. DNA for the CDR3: TGTGCCAGCAGTTTGCGAAAGACCCAGTACTTC. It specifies CASSLRKTQYF.

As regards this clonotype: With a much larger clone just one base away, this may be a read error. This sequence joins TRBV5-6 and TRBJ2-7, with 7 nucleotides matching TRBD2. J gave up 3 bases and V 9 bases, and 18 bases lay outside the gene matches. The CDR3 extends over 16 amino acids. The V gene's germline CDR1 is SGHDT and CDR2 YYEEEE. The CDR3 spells CANRRRRAGVGYEQYF. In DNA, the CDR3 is TGTGCCAACCGTCGTCGAAGGGCGGGAGTGGGCTACGAGCAGTACTTC.

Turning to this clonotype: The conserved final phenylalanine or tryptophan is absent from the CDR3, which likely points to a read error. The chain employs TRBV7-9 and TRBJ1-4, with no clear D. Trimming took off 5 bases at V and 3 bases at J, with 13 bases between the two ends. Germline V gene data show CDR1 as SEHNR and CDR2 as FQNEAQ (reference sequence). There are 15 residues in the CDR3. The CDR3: CASSVDRVANEKLFI. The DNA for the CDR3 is TGTGCCAGCAGCGTGGATAGGGTGGCTAATGAAAAACTGTTTATT.

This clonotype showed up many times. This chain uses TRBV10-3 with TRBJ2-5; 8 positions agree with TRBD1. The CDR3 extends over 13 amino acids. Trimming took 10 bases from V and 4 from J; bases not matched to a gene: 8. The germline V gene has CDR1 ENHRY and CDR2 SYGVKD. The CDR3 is CATRAGTGETQYF. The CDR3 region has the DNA TGTGCCACGCGCGCCGGGACAGGAGAGACCCAGTACTTC.

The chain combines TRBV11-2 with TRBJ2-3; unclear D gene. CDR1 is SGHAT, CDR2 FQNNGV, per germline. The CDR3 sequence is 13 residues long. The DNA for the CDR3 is TGTGTCGGCAGCTTAGATCTAGGAGATACGCAGTATTTT. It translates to CVGSLDLGDTQYF.

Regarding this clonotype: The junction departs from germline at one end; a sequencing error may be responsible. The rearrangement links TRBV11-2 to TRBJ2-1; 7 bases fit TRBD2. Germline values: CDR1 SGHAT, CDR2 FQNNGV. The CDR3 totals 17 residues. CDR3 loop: CASSRRLRGGPGDEQFF. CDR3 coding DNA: TGTGCTAGCAGCAGGAGACTAAGGGGAGGGCCGGGGGATGAGCAGTTCTTC.

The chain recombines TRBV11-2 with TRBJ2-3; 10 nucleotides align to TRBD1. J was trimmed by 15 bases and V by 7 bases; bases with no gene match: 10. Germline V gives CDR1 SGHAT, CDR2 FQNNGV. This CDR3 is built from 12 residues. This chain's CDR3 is CASNPGTGASYF. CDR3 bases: TGTGCCAGCAACCCTGGGACAGGGGCCTCTTATTTT.

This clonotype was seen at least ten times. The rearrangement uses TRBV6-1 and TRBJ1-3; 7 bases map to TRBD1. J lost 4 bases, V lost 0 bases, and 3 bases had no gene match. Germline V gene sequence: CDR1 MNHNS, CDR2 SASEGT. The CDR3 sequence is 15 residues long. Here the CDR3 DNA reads TGTGCCAGCAGTGAAGCTGAGGACAGGGGAAACACCATATATTTT. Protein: CASSEAEDRGNTIYF.

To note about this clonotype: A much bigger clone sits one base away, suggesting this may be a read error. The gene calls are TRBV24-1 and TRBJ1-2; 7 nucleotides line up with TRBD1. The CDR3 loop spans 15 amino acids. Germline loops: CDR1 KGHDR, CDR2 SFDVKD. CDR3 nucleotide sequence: TGTGCCGCCAGTGATTCGGCCCGGACAGGTGACGGCTACACCTTC. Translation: CAASDSARTGDGYTF.

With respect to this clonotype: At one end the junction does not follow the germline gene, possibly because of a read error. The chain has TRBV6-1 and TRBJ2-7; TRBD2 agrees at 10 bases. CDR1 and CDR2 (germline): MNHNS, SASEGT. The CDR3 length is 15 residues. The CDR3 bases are TGTGCCAGCAACCCAGCGGGGGGGGATTCCTACGAGCAATACTTC. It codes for CASNPAGGDSYEQYF.

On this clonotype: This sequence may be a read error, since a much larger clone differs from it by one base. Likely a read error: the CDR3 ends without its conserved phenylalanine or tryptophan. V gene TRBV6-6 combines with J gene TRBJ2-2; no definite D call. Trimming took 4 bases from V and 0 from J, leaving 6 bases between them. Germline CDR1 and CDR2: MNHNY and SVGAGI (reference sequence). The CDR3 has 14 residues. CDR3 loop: CASSSPANTGELFS. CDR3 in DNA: TGTGCCAGCAGTTCCCCGGCGAACACCGGGGAGCTGTTTTCT.

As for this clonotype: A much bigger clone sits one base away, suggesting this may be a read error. CDR3 sequence: CASSLVAGSGSPFHF. CDR3 nucleotides: TGCGCCAGCAGCTTGGTCGCGGGGAGCGGTTCACCCTTCCACTTT. The gene calls are TRBV5-1 and TRBJ1-6, with D uncertain. CDR3 length equals 15 residues. Germline CDR1 reads SGHRS; CDR2 reads YFSETQ.

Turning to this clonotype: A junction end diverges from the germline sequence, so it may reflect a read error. The CDR3 coding sequence is TGCGCCAGCGGCTTGTTCACGACATTTAGGGGTAACGAGCAGTTCTTC. Translating it yields CASGLFTTFRGNEQFF. The rearrangement joins TRBV5-1 to TRBJ2-1; TRBD1 is a possible D gene (5 bases). Per germline, CDR1 SGHRS and CDR2 YFSETQ. This CDR3 contains 16 residues.

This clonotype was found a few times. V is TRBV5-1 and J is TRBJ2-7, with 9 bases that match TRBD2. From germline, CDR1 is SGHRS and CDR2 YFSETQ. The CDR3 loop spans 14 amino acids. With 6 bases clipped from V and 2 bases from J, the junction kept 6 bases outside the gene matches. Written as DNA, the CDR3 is TGCGCCAGCACCCCGACTAGCGGACCCTACGAGCAGTACTTC. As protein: CASTPTSGPYEQYF.